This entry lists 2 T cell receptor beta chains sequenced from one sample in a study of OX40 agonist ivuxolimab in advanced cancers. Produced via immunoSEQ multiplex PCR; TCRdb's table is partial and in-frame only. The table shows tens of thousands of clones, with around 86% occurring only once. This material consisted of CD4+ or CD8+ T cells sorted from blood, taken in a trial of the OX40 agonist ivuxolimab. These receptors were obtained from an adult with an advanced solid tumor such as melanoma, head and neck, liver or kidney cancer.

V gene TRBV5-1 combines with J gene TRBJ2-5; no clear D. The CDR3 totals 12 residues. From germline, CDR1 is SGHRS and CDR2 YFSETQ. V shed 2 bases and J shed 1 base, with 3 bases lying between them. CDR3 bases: TGCGCCAGCAGCTTCCCCCAAGAGACCCAGTACTTC. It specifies CASSFPQETQYF.

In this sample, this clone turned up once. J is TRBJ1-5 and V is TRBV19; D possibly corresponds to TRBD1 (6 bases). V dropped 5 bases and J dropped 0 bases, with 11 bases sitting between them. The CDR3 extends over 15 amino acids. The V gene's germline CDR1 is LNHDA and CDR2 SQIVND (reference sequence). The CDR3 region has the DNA TGTGCCAGTAGTCAGGACAGTTATAGCAATCAGCCCCAGCATTTT. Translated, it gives CASSQDSYSNQPQHF.